This T cell receptor (beta chain) was captured by sequencing in a study of blood T cells in healthy people across ages. The study, taken as a whole, reports: The CMV status of each donor remained undetermined, and this could have confounded shifts in expanded clonotypes. Significant beta diversity loss was already apparent by age roughly 40, declining roughly linearly.

The donors, all healthy, were Caucasians living in Russia, aged about 6 to 90. This CDR3 comprises 13 residues. Germline CDR1 reads SGHTA; CDR2 reads FQGNSA. The V end was cut by 4 bases, the J end by 4 bases, with 10 bases between. The authors ran a second PCR of about 6 to 12 cycles using a sample-barcoded 5' primer and a J-beta primer mix. TCRdb processed the 5' RACE reads anew with MiXCR; each CDR3 protein has one entry. The table lists about 650,000 distinct CDR3 sequences, 32% of them singletons. The sample holds a few counts of this clonotype. Its antigen is unidentified. The source material was blood. The rearrangement joins TRBV7-2 to TRBJ1-1; perhaps TRBD1 as D (5 bases). The sequence came from a woman older than 75 in good health. The CDR3 bases are TGTGCCAGCAGCTGGGGGGTCACCACTGAAGCTTTCTTT. This encodes CASSWGVTTEAFF.